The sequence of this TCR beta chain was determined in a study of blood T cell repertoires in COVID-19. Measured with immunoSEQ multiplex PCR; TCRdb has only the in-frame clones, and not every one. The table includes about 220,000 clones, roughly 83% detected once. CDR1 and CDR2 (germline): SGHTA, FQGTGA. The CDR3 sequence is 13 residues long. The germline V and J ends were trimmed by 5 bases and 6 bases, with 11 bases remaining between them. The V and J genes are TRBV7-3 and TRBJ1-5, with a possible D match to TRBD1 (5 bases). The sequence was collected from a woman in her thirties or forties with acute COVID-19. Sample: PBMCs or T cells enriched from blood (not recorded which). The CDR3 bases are TGTGCCAGCAGCCCTAACGGGGGTCAGCCCCAGCATTTT. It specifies CASSPNGGQPQHF.